Listed here are 8 T cell receptor beta chains from one sample, sequenced in a study of blood T cell repertoires in COVID-19. Sequencing used immunoSEQ multiplex PCR; TCRdb keeps in-frame clones, though not all of them. Counted here are more than 350,000 clones, 88% occurring once; the ten biggest clones make up about 1.5%. The sequencing input was PBMCs or T cells enriched from blood (not recorded which). These receptors originate from a woman under 30 who had been exposed to COVID-19.

The chain carries TRBV28 and TRBJ1-5; D is unresolved. Per germline, CDR1 MDHEN and CDR2 SYDVKM. This CDR3 region has 14 residues. Trimming left V 6 bases short and J 2 bases short, with 11 bases between. The CDR3 protein is CASRGRVGNQPQHF. The CDR3 DNA sequence: TGTGCCAGCAGGGGGAGAGTGGGCAATCAGCCCCAGCATTTT.

This clone came up a few times. V is TRBV6-5 and J is TRBJ2-3, with 9 bases aligning to TRBD1. V trimming: 5 bases; J trimming: 5 bases; junction bases outside the gene matches: 8. Germline CDR1 and CDR2: MNHEY and SVGAGI. The CDR3 is made up of 15 amino acids. The CDR3 DNA is TGTGCCAGCAGTAACGCCGGGACAGGGATAGATACGCAGTATTTT. It is translated as CASSNAGTGIDTQYF.

The chain is built from TRBV2 and TRBJ1-2; TRBD1 matches 7 bases. The germline gives CDR1 SNHLY, CDR2 FYNNEI. The V gene end was trimmed by 6 bases and the J gene end by 8 bases; junction bases not matched to a gene: 9. CDR3 length: 13 amino acids. The CDR3 sequence: CASRRTGVEGYTF. The CDR3, as DNA: TGTGCCAGCAGGAGGACAGGTGTGGAAGGCTACACCTTC.

This clone was observed a few times. Other DNA sequences in this specimen translate into the identical CDR3. The chain uses TRBV5-1 and TRBJ2-3, with TRBD1 matching 9 bases. The junction had 1 base not matched to a gene; V was cut back by 2 bases and J by 0 bases. The CDR3 is 15 amino acids. Germline CDR1 is SGHRS and CDR2 is YFSETQ. The CDR3 DNA reads as TGCGCCAGCAGCTTACAGGGGGCTAGCACAGATACGCAGTATTTT. The encoded protein is CASSLQGASTDTQYF.

This chain connects TRBV5-4 to TRBJ2-3; a possible D gene is TRBD2 (6 bases). This CDR3 spans 14 amino acids. The germline gives CDR1 SGHNT, CDR2 YYREEE (reference sequence). Trimming pared 4 bases from V and 4 bases from J, leaving 13 bases between. CDR3 coding DNA: TGTGCCAGCAGCCCAACGGGACTCCCAGATACGCAGTATTTT. Translating gives CASSPTGLPDTQYF.

The J gene is TRBJ2-7, the V gene TRBV5-6; D gene unclear. The CDR3 consists of 17 residues. Trimming pared 0 bases from V and 1 base from J, leaving 17 bases between. CDR1 is SGHDT and CDR2 is YYEEEE in the germline V gene. CDR3 coding DNA: TGTGCCAGCAGCTTGGGTTTTGCGCGAGCTGGTTCCTACGAGCAGTACTTC. It codes for CASSLGFARAGSYEQYF.

This chain uses TRBV19 with TRBJ1-1; D is possibly TRBD1 (6 bases). The CDR3 is 13 residues long. Germline assignment: CDR1 LNHDA and CDR2 SQIVND (reference sequence). Between the trimmed V and J ends, which lost 7 bases and 4 bases, there was a span of 13 bases. CDR3 bases: TGTGCCAGTAATTACAGGGCGAGCACTGAAGCTTTCTTT. This sequence encodes CASNYRASTEAFF.

The chain is built from TRBV24-1 and TRBJ1-5; D gene ambiguous. This CDR3 has 15 amino acids. Germline V gives CDR1 KGHDR, CDR2 SFDVKD. Trimming took off 2 bases at V and 0 bases at J, with 7 bases between the two ends. The DNA for the CDR3 is TGTGCCACCAGTGATTCTTACGGTAGCAATCAGCCCCAGCATTTT. Its protein is CATSDSYGSNQPQHF.